These 27 T cell receptor beta chains originate from one sample sequenced in a study of blood T cell repertoires in COVID-19. Sequencing was performed with immunoSEQ multiplex PCR; in TCRdb, only in-frame clones are kept and a portion is missing. The profile shows over 200,000 clones, around nine tenths of them singletons. Sequenced input: PBMCs or T cells enriched from blood (not recorded which). These receptors all stem from a man aged 40-55 years who had recovered from COVID-19.

This rearrangement joins TRBV28 to TRBJ2-7, with D hard to call. CDR1 and CDR2 (germline): MDHEN, SYDVKM. V lost 8 bases, J lost 2 bases, and 10 bases lay in between. The CDR3 is 12 amino acids. This CDR3 reads CASWARAYEQYF. The CDR3 DNA reads TGTGCCAGCTGGGCCCGAGCCTACGAGCAGTACTTC.

The genes are TRBV6-4 and TRBJ1-5; 9 positions agree with TRBD1. Per the germline V gene, CDR1 is MRHNA and CDR2 is SNTAGT. The CDR3 sequence is 17 residues long. V dropped 4 bases and J dropped 0; count of bases not matched to a gene: 7. As DNA, the CDR3 is TGTGCCAGCAGTGCCGAGGACAGGGGACATAGCAATCAGCCCCAGCATTTT. It yields the protein CASSAEDRGHSNQPQHF.

The rearrangement uses TRBV29-1 and TRBJ1-2; weak D call: TRBD1 (5 bases). This CDR3 contains 12 residues. V dropped 5 bases and J dropped 6 bases, with 13 bases sitting between them. Per germline, CDR1 SQVTM and CDR2 ANQGSEA. In DNA, the CDR3 is TGCAGCGTTTCTGGGGGGAACCATGGCTACACCTTC. It codes for CSVSGGNHGYTF. The full variable domain, its missing parts supplied by reference TRBV29-1 and TRBJ1-2, is SAVISQKPSRDICQRGTSLTIQCQVDSQVTMMFWYRQQPGQSLTLIATANQGSEATYESGFVIDKFPISRPNLTFSTLTVSNMSPEDSSIYLCSVSGGNHGYTFGSGTRLTVV.

V is TRBV10-2 and J is TRBJ2-1, with TRBD2 matching over 7 bases. With 8 bases clipped from V and 0 bases from J, the junction kept 1 base outside the gene matches. In germline, CDR1 is WSHSY, CDR2 SAAADI. The CDR3 contains 13 residues. The CDR3 nucleotides are TGCGCCAGCGGGGGGGTCTCCTACAATGAGCAGTTCTTC. Protein product: CASGGVSYNEQFF.

The chain is built from TRBV6-5 and TRBJ1-5, with 8 bases aligning to TRBD1. Germline loops: CDR1 MNHEY, CDR2 SVGAGI. V was pared by 6 bases and J by 2 bases, with 6 bases of the junction left unmatched. This CDR3 is built from 15 residues. CDR3 loop: CASRPQGAGNQPQHF. CDR3 DNA: TGTGCCAGCAGACCCCAGGGGGCCGGCAATCAGCCCCAGCATTTT.

This clone was detected only once. The rearrangement joins TRBV15 to TRBJ1-1; no firm D call. Germline CDR1 is LNHNV and CDR2 is YYDKDF (reference sequence). The CDR3 runs 17 residues. V gave up 0 bases and J gave up 0 bases, with 14 bases separating them. In DNA, the CDR3 is TGTGCCACCAGCAGAGAACTATCTCGGGGAATGAACACTGAAGCTTTCTTT. Residues: CATSRELSRGMNTEAFF.

The chain carries TRBV4-3 and TRBJ1-1; D unresolved. The CDR3 sequence is 16 residues long. The V end was cut by 0 bases, the J end by 2 bases, with 13 bases between. Per the germline V gene, CDR1 is LGHNA and CDR2 is YSLEER. For the CDR3, the DNA is TGCGCCAGCAGCCAAGACGGCTTACAGACAAACACTGAAGCTTTCTTT. Encoded protein: CASSQDGLQTNTEAFF.

This chain uses TRBV6-5 with TRBJ2-3; D perhaps matches TRBD2 (5 bases). In germline, CDR1 is MNHEY, CDR2 SVGAGI. V lost 5 bases to trimming and J lost 1 base, with 13 bases between them. CDR3 length: 15 amino acids. The CDR3 reads CASSPGRAGTDTQYF. DNA of the CDR3: TGTGCCAGCAGTCCCGGGCGGGCAGGCACAGATACGCAGTATTTT.

The chain joins TRBV28 to TRBJ2-1; 8 bases agree with TRBD2. The CDR3 runs 15 residues. From germline, CDR1 is MDHEN and CDR2 SYDVKM. With 6 bases clipped from V and 0 bases from J, the junction kept 4 bases outside the gene matches. CDR3 protein: CASRRSGASYNEQFF. The DNA for the CDR3 is TGTGCCAGCAGACGTAGCGGGGCCTCCTACAATGAGCAGTTCTTC.

This chain connects TRBV20-1 to TRBJ2-3; 7 bases match TRBD2. Germline CDR1 DFQATT, CDR2 SNEGSKA (reference sequence). The J segment lost 0 bases and the V segment lost 3 bases, leaving 6 bases of the junction unmatched. This CDR3 has 15 amino acids. The CDR3 loop is CSASHAGESTDTQYF. The DNA of the CDR3 is TGCAGTGCTAGTCACGCGGGAGAGAGCACAGATACGCAGTATTTT.

The chain combines TRBV28 with TRBJ2-3; the match to TRBD1 covers 7 bases. There are 16 residues in the CDR3. V lost 2 bases, J lost 2 bases, and 7 bases stayed unmatched. CDR1 and CDR2 (germline): MDHEN, SYDVKM. CDR3: CASSLEGAGTTDTQYF. CDR3 in DNA: TGTGCCAGCAGTTTAGAGGGGGCGGGTACCACAGATACGCAGTATTTT. Based on the CDR3 plus reference TRBV28 and TRBJ2-3, the full variable domain is DVKVTQSSRYLVKRTGEKVFLECVQDMDHENMFWYRQDPGLGLRLIYFSYDVKMKEKGDIPEGYSVSREKKERFSLILESASTNQTSMYLCASSLEGAGTTDTQYFGPGTRLTVL.

This chain connects TRBV14 to TRBJ2-7, with D uncertain. The CDR3 has 14 residues. V was clipped by 2 bases and J by 3 bases, with 11 bases between them. The V gene's germline CDR1 is SGHDN and CDR2 FVKESK. The CDR3 DNA is TGTGCCAGCAGCCAATCTCGCAGTATCTACGAGCAGTACTTC. Its translation is CASSQSRSIYEQYF.

The chain carries TRBV4-1 and TRBJ1-2; 8 bases map to TRBD1. Per the germline V gene, CDR1 is MGHRA and CDR2 is YSYEKL. The CDR3 length is 17 residues. The V and J ends lost 5 bases and 1 base, in that order; junction bases with no gene match: 12. This chain's CDR3 is CASSFHPTGGVNYGYTF. The CDR3 nucleotides read TGCGCCAGCAGCTTTCACCCAACAGGGGGAGTTAACTATGGCTACACCTTC.

A few counts support this clone. The gene calls are TRBV27 and TRBJ2-2, with D perhaps matching TRBD2 (6 bases). The CDR3 has 14 residues. In germline, CDR1 is MNHEY, CDR2 SMNVEV (reference sequence). V dropped 5 bases and J dropped 6 bases, with 13 bases sitting between them. The CDR3 sequence is CASSLNAGPGELFF. The CDR3 DNA follows: TGTGCCAGCAGTCTTAACGCGGGACCCGGGGAGCTGTTTTTT.

The J gene is TRBJ2-7, the V gene TRBV7-2, with 10 nucleotides matching TRBD1. Germline V gene data show CDR1 as SGHTA and CDR2 as FQGNSA. V lost 5 bases, J lost 5 bases, and 9 bases stayed unmatched. The CDR3 length is 15 residues. The CDR3 coding sequence is TGTGCCAGCAGCCAACGAAGACAGGGGGCTAACGAGCAGTACTTC. This sequence encodes CASSQRRQGANEQYF.

The J gene is TRBJ1-6, the V gene TRBV11-2; the match to TRBD1 covers 9 bases. CDR1 is SGHAT, CDR2 FQNNGV, per germline. The V gene end was trimmed by 4 bases and the J gene end by 9 bases; junction bases not matched to a gene: 16. This CDR3 region has 18 residues. CDR3 sequence reads: CASSSTWDRAYKSSPLHF. The CDR3 DNA sequence: TGTGCCAGCAGCTCCACATGGGACAGGGCGTACAAAAGTTCACCCCTCCACTTT.

This chain uses TRBV7-6 with TRBJ2-7; 7 nucleotides line up with TRBD1. CDR3 length: 15 residues. Trimming removed 0 bases from V and 2 bases from J; junction bases left unmatched: 4. The germline gives CDR1 SGHVS, CDR2 FNYEAQ. The CDR3 bases are TGTGCCAGCAGCTTAGCTACAGGGGAGACCTACGAGCAGTACTTC. Translation: CASSLATGETYEQYF.

The chain employs TRBV9 and TRBJ2-7, with TRBD1 matching over 10 bases. The germline V gene encodes CDR1 SGDLS and CDR2 YYNGEE. The CDR3 contains 15 residues. V trimming: 4 bases; J trimming: 1 base; junction bases outside the gene matches: 5. The CDR3 sequence: CASSPRQGASYEQYF. The CDR3 coding sequence is TGTGCCAGCAGCCCCAGACAGGGGGCTTCCTACGAGCAGTACTTC.

The chain links TRBV4-3 to TRBJ1-2; 8 bases match TRBD1. CDR1 is LGHNA, CDR2 YSLEER, per germline. CDR3 length: 15 residues. J was trimmed by 5 bases and V by 0 bases; bases with no gene match: 5. In nucleotides, the CDR3 is TGCGCCAGCAGCCAAGATATGGGGACAGGATATGGCTACACCTTC. It translates to CASSQDMGTGYGYTF.

The chain recombines TRBV6-2 or TRBV6-3 with TRBJ2-1; TRBD2 agrees at 8 bases. The CDR3 is 18 amino acids. V lost 6 bases, J lost 3 bases, and 16 bases stayed unmatched. Germline V gene sequence: CDR1 MNHEY, CDR2 SVGEGT. The CDR3 spells CASSSTEISGRYYNEQFF. The CDR3 coding sequence is TGTGCCAGCAGCTCGACAGAGATAAGCGGGAGATACTACAATGAGCAGTTCTTC.

V is TRBV7-3 and J is TRBJ2-5; TRBD1 matches at 7 bases. Germline V gene sequence: CDR1 SGHTA, CDR2 FQGTGA. J was trimmed by 2 bases and V by 5 bases; bases with no gene match: 8. This CDR3 is 15 amino acids long. CDR3 in amino acids: CASSLQGDQQETQYF. DNA for the CDR3: TGTGCCAGCAGCCTCCAGGGGGACCAACAAGAGACCCAGTACTTC.

This chain uses TRBV10-3 with TRBJ2-3, with TRBD2 identical over 8 bases. V was pared by 11 bases and J by 2 bases, with 6 bases of the junction left unmatched. Germline V gives CDR1 ENHRY, CDR2 SYGVKD. The CDR3 spans 13 residues. Written as DNA, the CDR3 is TGTGCCTCCGGGAGGGAGCTCACAGATACGCAGTATTTT. It encodes CASGRELTDTQYF.

The chain is built from TRBV7-9 and TRBJ1-5; 7 bases map to TRBD1. Germline V lookup: CDR1 SEHNR, CDR2 FQNEAQ (reference sequence). The CDR3 totals 16 residues. V trimming: 4 bases; J trimming: 3 bases; junction bases outside the gene matches: 9. The CDR3 reads CASSYTGTASNQPQHF. In DNA form, the CDR3 reads TGTGCCAGCAGCTATACCGGGACAGCTTCCAATCAGCCCCAGCATTTT.

This sequence joins TRBV19 and TRBJ1-5, with D perhaps matching TRBD1 (6 bases). The CDR3 length is 13 residues. V lost 7 bases and J lost 6, with 13 bases in between. Germline CDR1 reads LNHDA; CDR2 reads SQIVND (reference sequence). This CDR3 reads CASTQTGSQPQHF. CDR3 DNA: TGTGCCAGTACCCAGACAGGCAGTCAGCCCCAGCATTTT. Using reference TRBV19 and TRBJ1-5 for the parts outside the CDR3, the full variable domain is DGGITQSPKYLFRKEGQNVTLSCEQNLNHDAMYWYRQDPGQGLRLIYYSQIVNDFQKGDIAEGYSVSREKKESFPLTVTSAQKNPTAFYLCASTQTGSQPQHFGDGTRLSIL.

The rearrangement joins TRBV3-1 (or the pseudogene TRBV3-2) to TRBJ1-2; D is ambiguous. The length of the CDR3 is 15 residues. CDR1 LGHDT and CDR2 YNNKEL come from the germline V gene (reference sequence). V lost 5 bases, J lost 9 bases, and 22 bases lay in between. The DNA for the CDR3 is TGTGCCAGCAGCTCGCTGACCACCCCGGGTGGAAGCTACACCTTC. This codes for CASSSLTTPGGSYTF.

The V and J genes are TRBV6-6 and TRBJ2-2, with 8 bases identical to TRBD1. Germline values: CDR1 MNHNY, CDR2 SVGAGI (reference sequence). J lost 3 bases, V lost 6 bases, and 12 bases had no gene match. This CDR3 is built from 17 residues. CDR3 in amino acids: CASRRDRGVADTGELFF. In nucleotides, the CDR3 is TGTGCCAGCAGGCGAGACAGGGGTGTAGCGGACACCGGGGAGCTGTTTTTT.

The chain joins TRBV7-3 to TRBJ1-1; the D gene is possibly TRBD1 (5 bases). Between the trimmed V and J ends, which lost 3 bases and 8 bases, there was a span of 19 bases. CDR3 size: 15 residues. The germline gives CDR1 SGHTA, CDR2 FQGTGA. CDR3 region: CASSLTVGRLEEAFF. The DNA of the CDR3 is TGTGCCAGCAGCTTGACAGTGGGCCGCTTGGAGGAAGCTTTCTTT.